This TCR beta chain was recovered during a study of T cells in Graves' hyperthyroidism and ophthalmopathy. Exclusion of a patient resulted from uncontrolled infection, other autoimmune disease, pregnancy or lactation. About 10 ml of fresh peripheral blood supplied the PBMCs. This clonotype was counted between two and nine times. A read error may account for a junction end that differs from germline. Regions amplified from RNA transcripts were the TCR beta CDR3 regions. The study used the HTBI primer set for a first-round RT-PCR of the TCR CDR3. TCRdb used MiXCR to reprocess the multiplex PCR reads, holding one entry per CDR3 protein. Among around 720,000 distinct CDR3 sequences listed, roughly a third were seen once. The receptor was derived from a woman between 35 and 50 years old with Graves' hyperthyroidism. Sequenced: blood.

CDR3 amino acids: CAGRSNRDGYTF. DNA of the CDR3: TGTGCCGGCAGAAGCAACAGGGACGGCTACACCTTC. The chain is built from TRBV6-2 or TRBV6-3 and TRBJ1-2, with TRBD1 as a possible D gene (6 bases). CDR1 is MNHEY and CDR2 is SVGEGT in the germline V gene. CDR3 size: 12 residues.